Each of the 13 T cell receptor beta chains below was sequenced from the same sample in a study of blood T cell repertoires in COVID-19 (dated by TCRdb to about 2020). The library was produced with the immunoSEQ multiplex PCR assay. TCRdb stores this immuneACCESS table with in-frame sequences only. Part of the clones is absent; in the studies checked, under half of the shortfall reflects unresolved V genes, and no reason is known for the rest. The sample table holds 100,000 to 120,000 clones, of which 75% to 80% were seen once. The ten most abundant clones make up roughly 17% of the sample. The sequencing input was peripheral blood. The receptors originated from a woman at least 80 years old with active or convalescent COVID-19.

The CDR3 DNA reads TGTGCCAGCAGCGAAGGGAGGGTAGCGGGCCTCACAGATACGCAGTATTTT. As protein: CASSEGRVAGLTDTQYF. The V call is TRBV9, the J call TRBJ2-3; 7 bases align to TRBD2. V was pared by 3 bases and J by 2 bases, with 12 bases of the junction left unmatched. The V gene's germline CDR1 is SGDLS and CDR2 YYNGEE. There are 17 residues in the CDR3.

The CDR3 coding sequence is TGTGCCAGCAGTGAAGCTGACAGCTCCTACGAGCAGTACTTC. The encoded protein is CASSEADSSYEQYF. This chain connects TRBV6-1 to TRBJ2-7, with a possible D match to TRBD1 (5 bases). Deletions cut 0 bases from V and 0 bases from J, with 6 bases between. This CDR3 comprises 14 residues. Germline CDR1 MNHNS, CDR2 SASEGT.

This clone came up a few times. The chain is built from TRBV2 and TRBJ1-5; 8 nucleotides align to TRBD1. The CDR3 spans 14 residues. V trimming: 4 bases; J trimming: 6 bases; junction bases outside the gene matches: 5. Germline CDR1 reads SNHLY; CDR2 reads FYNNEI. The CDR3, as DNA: TGTGCCAGCAGTGGGACAGGGATGTCTCAGCCCCAGCATTTT. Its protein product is CASSGTGMSQPQHF.

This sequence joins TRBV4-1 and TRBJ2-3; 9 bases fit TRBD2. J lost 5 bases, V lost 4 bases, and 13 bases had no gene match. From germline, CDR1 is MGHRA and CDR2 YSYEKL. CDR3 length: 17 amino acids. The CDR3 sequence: CASSLGIAGVLGDTQYF. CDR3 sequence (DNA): TGCGCCAGCAGCCTTGGAATAGCGGGAGTTTTAGGAGATACGCAGTATTTT.

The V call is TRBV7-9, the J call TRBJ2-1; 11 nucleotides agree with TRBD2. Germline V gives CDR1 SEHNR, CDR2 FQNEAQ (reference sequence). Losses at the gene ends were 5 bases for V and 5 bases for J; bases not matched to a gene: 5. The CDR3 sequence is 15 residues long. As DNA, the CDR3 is TGTGCCAGCAGCCTGACTAGCGGGGCAGACAATGAGCAGTTCTTC. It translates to CASSLTSGADNEQFF.

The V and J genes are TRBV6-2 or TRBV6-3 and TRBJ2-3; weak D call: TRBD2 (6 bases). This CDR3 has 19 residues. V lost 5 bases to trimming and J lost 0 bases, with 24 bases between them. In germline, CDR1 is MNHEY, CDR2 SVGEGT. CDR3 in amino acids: CASSPPGRGLTTSTDTQYF. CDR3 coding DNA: TGTGCCAGCAGTCCCCCCGGACGAGGACTAACCACTAGCACAGATACGCAGTATTTT.

CDR3 bases: TGCGCCACCACCCCGGGAATGCTAGCGGGAGGGGAGACCCAGTACTTC. As protein: CATTPGMLAGGETQYF. The rearrangement uses TRBV5-1 and TRBJ2-5, with 12 bases that match TRBD2. Per the germline V gene, CDR1 is SGHRS and CDR2 is YFSETQ. The CDR3 sequence is 16 residues long. Losses at the gene ends were 9 bases for V and 5 bases for J; bases not matched to a gene: 14.

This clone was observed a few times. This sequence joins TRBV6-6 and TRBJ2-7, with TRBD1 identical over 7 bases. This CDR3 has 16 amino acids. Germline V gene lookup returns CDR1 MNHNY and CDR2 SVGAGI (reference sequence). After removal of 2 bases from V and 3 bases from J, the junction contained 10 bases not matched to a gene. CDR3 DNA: TGTGCCAGCAGTTACCCCGCCGGGACAGCAAACTACGAGCAGTACTTC. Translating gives CASSYPAGTANYEQYF.

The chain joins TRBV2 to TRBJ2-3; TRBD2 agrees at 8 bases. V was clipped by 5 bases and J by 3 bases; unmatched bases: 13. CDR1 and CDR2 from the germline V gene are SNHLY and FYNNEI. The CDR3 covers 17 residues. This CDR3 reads CASSIWKRGGSTDTQYF. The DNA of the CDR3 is TGTGCCAGCAGTATATGGAAACGCGGGGGGTCTACAGATACGCAGTATTTT.

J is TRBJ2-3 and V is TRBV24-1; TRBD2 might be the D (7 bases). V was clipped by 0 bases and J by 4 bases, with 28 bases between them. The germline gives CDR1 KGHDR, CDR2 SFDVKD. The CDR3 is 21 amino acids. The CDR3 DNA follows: TGTGCCACCAGTGATTTGGACGGGGCGGGGGCGTCTCACCCTCGGGCAGATACGCAGTATTTT. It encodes CATSDLDGAGASHPRADTQYF.

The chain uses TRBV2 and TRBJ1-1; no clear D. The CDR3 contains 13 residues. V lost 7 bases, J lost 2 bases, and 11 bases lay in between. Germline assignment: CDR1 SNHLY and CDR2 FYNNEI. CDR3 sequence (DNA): TGTGCCAGCACCGAAGGAGTTAACACTGAAGCTTTCTTT. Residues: CASTEGVNTEAFF.

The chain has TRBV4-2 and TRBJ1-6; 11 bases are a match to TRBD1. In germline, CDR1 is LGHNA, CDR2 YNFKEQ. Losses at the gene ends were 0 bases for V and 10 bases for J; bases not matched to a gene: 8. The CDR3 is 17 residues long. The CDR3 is CASSQDSGQGAWSPLHF. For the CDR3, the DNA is TGTGCCAGCAGCCAAGATAGTGGACAGGGGGCTTGGTCACCCCTCCACTTT.

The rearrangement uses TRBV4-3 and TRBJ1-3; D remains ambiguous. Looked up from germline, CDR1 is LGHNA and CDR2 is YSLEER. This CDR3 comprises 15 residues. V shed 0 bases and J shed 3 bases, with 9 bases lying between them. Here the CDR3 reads CASSQEGGGGNTIYF. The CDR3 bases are TGCGCCAGCAGCCAAGAAGGCGGAGGTGGAAACACCATATATTTT.